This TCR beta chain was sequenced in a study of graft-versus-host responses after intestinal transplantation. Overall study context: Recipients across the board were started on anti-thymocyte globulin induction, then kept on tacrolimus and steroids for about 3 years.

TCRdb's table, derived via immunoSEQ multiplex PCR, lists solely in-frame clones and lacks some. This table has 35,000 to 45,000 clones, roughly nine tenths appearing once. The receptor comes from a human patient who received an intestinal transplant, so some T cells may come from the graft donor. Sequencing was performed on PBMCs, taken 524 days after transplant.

CDR3 DNA: TGTGCCAGCAGCTTGGTCGGGACCCGCGTAGGTGAGCAGTTCTTC. As protein: CASSLVGTRVGEQFF. This rearrangement joins TRBV5-4 to TRBJ2-1; TRBD1 or TRBD2 may be the D gene (5 bases each). V was shortened by 0 bases and J by 9 bases, with 16 bases between the two germline ends. Germline V lookup: CDR1 SGHNT, CDR2 YYREEE (reference sequence). This CDR3 region has 15 residues.